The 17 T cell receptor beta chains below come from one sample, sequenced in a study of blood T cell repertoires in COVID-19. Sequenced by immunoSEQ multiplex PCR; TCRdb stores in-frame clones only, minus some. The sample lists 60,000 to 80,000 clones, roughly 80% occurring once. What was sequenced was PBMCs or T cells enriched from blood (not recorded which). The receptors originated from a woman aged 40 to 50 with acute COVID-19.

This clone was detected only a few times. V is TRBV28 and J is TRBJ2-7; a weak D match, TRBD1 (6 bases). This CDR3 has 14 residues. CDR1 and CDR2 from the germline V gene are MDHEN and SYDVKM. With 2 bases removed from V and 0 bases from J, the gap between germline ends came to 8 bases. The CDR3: CASSLDRSSYEQYV. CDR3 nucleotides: TGTGCCAGCAGTTTAGACAGGAGCTCCTACGAGCAGTACGTC.

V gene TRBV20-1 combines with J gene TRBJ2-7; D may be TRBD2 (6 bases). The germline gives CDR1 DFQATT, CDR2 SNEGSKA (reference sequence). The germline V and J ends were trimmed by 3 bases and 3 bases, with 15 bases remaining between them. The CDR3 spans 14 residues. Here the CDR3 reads CSASRLEYHYEQYF. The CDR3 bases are TGCAGTGCTAGTCGACTAGAGTACCACTACGAGCAGTACTTC.

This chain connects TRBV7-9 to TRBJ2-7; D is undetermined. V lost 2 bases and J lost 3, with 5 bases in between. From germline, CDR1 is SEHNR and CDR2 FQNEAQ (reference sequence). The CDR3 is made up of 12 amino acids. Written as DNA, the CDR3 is TGTGCCAGCAGCTTAAGAGACTACGAGCAGTACGTC. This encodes CASSLRDYEQYV.

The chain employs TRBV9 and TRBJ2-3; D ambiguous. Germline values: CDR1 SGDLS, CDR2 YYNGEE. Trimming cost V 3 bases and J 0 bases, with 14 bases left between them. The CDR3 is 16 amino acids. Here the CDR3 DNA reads TGTGCCAGCAGCGGACGAGGTATCGGGAGCACAGATACGCAGTATTTT. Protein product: CASSGRGIGSTDTQYF.

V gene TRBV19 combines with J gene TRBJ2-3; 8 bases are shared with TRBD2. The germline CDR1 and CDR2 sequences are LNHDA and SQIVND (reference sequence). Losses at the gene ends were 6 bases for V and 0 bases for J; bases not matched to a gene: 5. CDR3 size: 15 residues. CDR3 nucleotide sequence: TGTGCCAGTAGAGCGATAGCGGGGAGCACAGATACGCAGTATTTT. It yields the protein CASRAIAGSTDTQYF.

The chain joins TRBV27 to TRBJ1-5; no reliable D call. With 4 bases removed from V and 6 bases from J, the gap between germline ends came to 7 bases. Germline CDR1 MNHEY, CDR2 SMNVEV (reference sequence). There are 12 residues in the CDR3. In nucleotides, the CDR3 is TGTGCCAGCAGTTCGGGGATTCAGCCCCAGCATTTT. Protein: CASSSGIQPQHF.

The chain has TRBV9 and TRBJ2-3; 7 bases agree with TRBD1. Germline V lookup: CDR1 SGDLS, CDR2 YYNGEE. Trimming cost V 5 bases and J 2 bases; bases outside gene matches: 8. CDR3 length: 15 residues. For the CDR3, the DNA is TGTGCCAGCAGTGACGGGACAGACTTCACAGATACGCAGTATTTT. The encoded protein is CASSDGTDFTDTQYF.

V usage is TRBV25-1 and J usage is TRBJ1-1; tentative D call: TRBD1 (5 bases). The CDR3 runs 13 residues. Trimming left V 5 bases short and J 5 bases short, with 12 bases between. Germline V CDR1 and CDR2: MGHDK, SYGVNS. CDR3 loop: CASSRGGLTEAFF. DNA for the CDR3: TGTGCCAGCAGTCGGGGGGGGTTGACTGAAGCTTTCTTT.

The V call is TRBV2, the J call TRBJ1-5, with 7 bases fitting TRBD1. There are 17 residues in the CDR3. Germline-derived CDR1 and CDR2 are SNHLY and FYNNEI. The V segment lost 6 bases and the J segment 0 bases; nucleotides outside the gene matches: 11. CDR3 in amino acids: CASRLTGTPYSNQPQHF. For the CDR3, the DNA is TGTGCCAGCAGGTTGACAGGGACCCCTTATAGCAATCAGCCCCAGCATTTT.

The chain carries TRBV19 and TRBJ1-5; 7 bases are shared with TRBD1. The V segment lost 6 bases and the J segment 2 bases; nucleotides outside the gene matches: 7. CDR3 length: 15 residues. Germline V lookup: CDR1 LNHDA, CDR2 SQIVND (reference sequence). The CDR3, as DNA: TGTGCCAGTAGACCCTCTACAGGGGGCAATCAGCCCCAGCATTTT. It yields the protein CASRPSTGGNQPQHF.

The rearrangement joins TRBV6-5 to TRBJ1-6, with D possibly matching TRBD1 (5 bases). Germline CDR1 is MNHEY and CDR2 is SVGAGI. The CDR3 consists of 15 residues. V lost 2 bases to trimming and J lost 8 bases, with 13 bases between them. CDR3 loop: CASSYGGRRDSPLHF. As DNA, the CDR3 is TGTGCCAGCAGTTACGGGGGTCGGAGGGATTCACCCCTCCACTTT.

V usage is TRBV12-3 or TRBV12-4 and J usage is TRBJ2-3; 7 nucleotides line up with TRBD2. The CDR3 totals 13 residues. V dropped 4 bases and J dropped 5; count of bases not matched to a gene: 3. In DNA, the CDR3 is TGTGCCAGCAGTTGGGGGGAGGGAGATACGCAGTATTTT. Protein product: CASSWGEGDTQYF.

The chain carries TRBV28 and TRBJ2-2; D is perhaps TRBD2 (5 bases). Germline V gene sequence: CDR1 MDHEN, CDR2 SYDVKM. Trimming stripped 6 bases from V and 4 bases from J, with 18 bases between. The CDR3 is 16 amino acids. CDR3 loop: CASRETRKSATGELFF. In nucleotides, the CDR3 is TGTGCCAGCAGAGAAACTAGAAAGTCGGCCACCGGGGAGCTGTTTTTT.

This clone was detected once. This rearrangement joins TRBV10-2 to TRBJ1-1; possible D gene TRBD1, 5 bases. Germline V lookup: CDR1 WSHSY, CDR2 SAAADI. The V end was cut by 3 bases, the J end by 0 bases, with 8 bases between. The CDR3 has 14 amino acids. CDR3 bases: TGCGCCAGCAGTGAAGAGACAGTGAACACTGAAGCTTTCTTT. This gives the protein CASSEETVNTEAFF.

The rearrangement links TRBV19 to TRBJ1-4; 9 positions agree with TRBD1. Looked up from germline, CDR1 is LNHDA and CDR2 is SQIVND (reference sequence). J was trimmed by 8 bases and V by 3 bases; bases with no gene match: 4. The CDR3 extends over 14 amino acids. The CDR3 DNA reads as TGTGCCAGTAGTATGGGACAGGGTGGCGAAAAACTGTTTTTT. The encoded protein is CASSMGQGGEKLFF.

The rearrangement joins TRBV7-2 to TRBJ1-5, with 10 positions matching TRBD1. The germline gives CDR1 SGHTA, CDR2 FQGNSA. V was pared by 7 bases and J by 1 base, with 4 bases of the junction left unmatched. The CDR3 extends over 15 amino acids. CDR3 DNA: TGTGCCAGCAACTGGGACAGGGGAAGCAATCAGCCCCAGCATTTT. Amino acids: CASNWDRGSNQPQHF.

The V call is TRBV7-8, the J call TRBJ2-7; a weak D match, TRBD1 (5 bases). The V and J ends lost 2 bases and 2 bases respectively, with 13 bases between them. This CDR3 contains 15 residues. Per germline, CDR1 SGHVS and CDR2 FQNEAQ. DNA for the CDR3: TGTGCCAGCAGCTTAAGGGGCAGCCCAGCCTACGAGCAGTACTTC. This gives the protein CASSLRGSPAYEQYF.